The TCR beta chain under discussion was sequenced for a study of blood T cell repertoires in COVID-19. Study-wide context: The study drew acute and convalescent COVID-19 samples from the United States, Italy and Spain. From T cells, B-cell-depleted T cells, or PBMCs came the material, which was cDNA or gDNA.

The V end was cut by 0 bases, the J end by 15 bases, with 12 bases between. Looked up from germline, CDR1 is DFQATT and CDR2 is SNEGSKA (reference sequence). CDR3 length equals 11 residues. This clone was observed many times. Source study methods: Quantification of nucleated cells was approximated via reference gene primer amplification. Sequencing used immunoSEQ multiplex PCR; TCRdb keeps in-frame clones, though not all of them. V and J calls and clone size follow that table, whereas D and trimming were derived from the DNA. The sample holds about 160,000 clones; roughly four fifths are singletons and the top ten take roughly 19%.

The genes are TRBV20-1 and TRBJ1-3; D is unclear. Sequenced input: peripheral blood. The TCR sequence derives from a woman at least 80 years old with acute or convalescent COVID-19. The CDR3 nucleotides read TGCAGTGCTAGAGATAACACCTCACCATATTTT. It specifies CSARDNTSPYF.